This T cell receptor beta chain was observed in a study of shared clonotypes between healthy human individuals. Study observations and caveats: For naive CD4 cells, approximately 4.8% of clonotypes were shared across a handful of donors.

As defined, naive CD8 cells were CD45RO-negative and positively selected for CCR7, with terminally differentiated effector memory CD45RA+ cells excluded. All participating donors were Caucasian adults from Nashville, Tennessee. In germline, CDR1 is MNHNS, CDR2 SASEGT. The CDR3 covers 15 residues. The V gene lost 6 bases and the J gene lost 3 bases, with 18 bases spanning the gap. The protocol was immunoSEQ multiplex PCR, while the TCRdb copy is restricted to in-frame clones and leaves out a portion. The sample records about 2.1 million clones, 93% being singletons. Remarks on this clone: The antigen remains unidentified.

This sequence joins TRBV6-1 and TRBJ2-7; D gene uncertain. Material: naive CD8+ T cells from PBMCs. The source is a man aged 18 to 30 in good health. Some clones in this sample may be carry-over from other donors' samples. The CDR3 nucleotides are TGTGCCAGCAGGCAGAACCTCTTGTCCGGCTACGAGCAGTACTTC. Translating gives CASRQNLLSGYEQYF.